These 13 T cell receptor beta chains were sequenced from one sample in a study of vaccination and CD4 T cells after COVID-19. An Oncomine TCR Beta short-read assay was used to sequence the DNA from cultured CD4+ T cells. TCRdb fed the PCR reads into MiXCR, producing one record per CDR3 protein. This table has approximately 23,000 distinct CDR3 sequences, around a third appearing once. As to treatment: approximately nine-day PBMC culture with coronavirus spike peptide pools or control peptides (ViraFEST assay). Their antigens are not known. The specimen was cultured CD4+ T cells from blood. These receptors came from a human donor with COVID-19.

There are a few counts of this clonotype. The rearrangement links TRBV19 to TRBJ2-6, with 8 bases that match TRBD1. Germline values: CDR1 LNHDA, CDR2 SQIVND (reference sequence). Trimming removed 4 bases from V and 2 bases from J; junction bases left unmatched: 1. There are 15 residues in the CDR3. The CDR3 nucleotides read TGTGCCAGTAGTAGACAGGGGACTGGGGCCAACGTCCTGACTTTC. Protein sequence: CASSRQGTGANVLTF.

CDR3 amino acids: CASSSRDTQYF. The CDR3 coding sequence is TGTGCCAGCAGCTCAAGGGATACGCAGTATTTT. This sequence joins TRBV6-4 and TRBJ2-3; D is ambiguous. The CDR3 runs 11 residues. Germline V gives CDR1 MRHNA, CDR2 SNTAGT. V lost 6 bases to trimming and J lost 6 bases, with 7 bases between them.

This clonotype came up once. This chain joins TRBV6-2 or TRBV6-3 and TRBJ2-7; 7 bases map to TRBD1. The CDR3 runs 15 residues. The germline CDR1 and CDR2 sequences are MNHEY and SVGEGT. V was pared by 6 bases and J by 3 bases, with 11 bases of the junction left unmatched. Written as DNA, the CDR3 is TGTGCCAGCAGCCGCCGGGACAGCGTCCACTACGAGCAGTACTTC. It translates to CASSRRDSVHYEQYF.

V usage is TRBV5-1 and J usage is TRBJ2-2, with a possible D match to TRBD2 (7 bases). The CDR3 sequence is 15 residues long. Trimming stripped 2 bases from V and 4 bases from J, with 12 bases between. Germline lookup yields CDR1 SGHRS and CDR2 YFSETQ. DNA for the CDR3: TGCGCCAGCAGCTTTGTGCGGGGGCGCACCGGGGAGCTGTTTTTT. It codes for CASSFVRGRTGELFF.

In this sample, this clonotype turned up a few times. A junction boundary mismatches the germline segment, possibly from a read error. The chain couples TRBV6-2 or TRBV6-3 to TRBJ1-2, with 7 bases aligning to TRBD1. Germline values: CDR1 MNHEY, CDR2 SVGEGT. The CDR3 is 13 amino acids. The CDR3 region is CASSYSATGTVHF. The CDR3 nucleotides are TGTGCCAGCAGTTACTCAGCGACCGGGACAGTACACTTC.

The chain employs TRBV9 and TRBJ2-3; D perhaps matches TRBD2 (6 bases). Trimming pared 4 bases from V and 1 base from J, leaving 13 bases between. Germline CDR1 and CDR2: SGDLS and YYNGEE. CDR3 length: 15 amino acids. This CDR3 reads CASSTMGGRTDTQYF. CDR3 bases: TGTGCCAGCAGCACCATGGGGGGACGCACAGATACGCAGTATTTT.

This clonotype showed up just a few times. This chain uses TRBV5-8 with TRBJ2-7; the D is unclear. The V end lost 2 bases, the J end lost 0 bases, and 6 bases lay between the germline ends. Per germline, CDR1 SGHTS and CDR2 YDEGEE. The CDR3 is 13 amino acids. This chain's CDR3 is CASSLYSSYEQYF. Written as DNA, the CDR3 is TGTGCCAGCAGCTTATACAGCTCCTACGAGCAGTACTTC.

The chain employs TRBV7-2 and TRBJ1-6; 7 nucleotides match TRBD1. Germline V CDR1 and CDR2: SGHTA, FQGNSA. The junction had 12 bases not matched to a gene; V was cut back by 8 bases and J by 14 bases. CDR3 length: 13 residues. The CDR3 nucleotides read TGTGCCAGCGGACGGGACAGTAACCTCTCCCTCCACTTT. Protein: CASGRDSNLSLHF. The whole variable domain, filled in from reference TRBV7-2 and TRBJ1-6, reads GAGVSQSPSNKVTEKGKDVELRCDPISGHTALYWYRQSLGQGLEFLIYFQGNSAPDKSGLPSDRFSAERTGGSVSTLTIQRTQQEDSAVYLCASGRDSNLSLHFGNGTRLTVT.

The chain recombines TRBV7-2 with TRBJ2-7; possible D gene TRBD2, 5 bases. Germline V gene data show CDR1 as SGHTA and CDR2 as FQGNSA. The CDR3 loop spans 15 amino acids. Trimming pared 1 base from V and 7 bases from J, leaving 17 bases between. CDR3 bases: TGTGCCAGCAGCTTAGTCGGGGTCCCCAGCAGGGAGCAGTACTTC. Amino acid sequence: CASSLVGVPSREQYF.

The chain employs TRBV24-1 and TRBJ2-2; 8 positions agree with TRBD2. With 6 bases clipped from V and 4 bases from J, the junction kept 9 bases outside the gene matches. This CDR3 contains 16 residues. Looked up from germline, CDR1 is KGHDR and CDR2 is SFDVKD. CDR3 in amino acids: CATSPSGGRTTGELFF. The DNA for the CDR3 is TGTGCCACCAGTCCTTCGGGGGGGAGGACCACCGGGGAGCTGTTTTTT.

V gene TRBV10-3 combines with J gene TRBJ2-1; 10 bases line up with TRBD2. The CDR3 extends over 18 amino acids. Germline V CDR1 and CDR2: ENHRY, SYGVKD. V shed 11 bases and J 2 bases; nucleotides not matched to a gene: 18. The CDR3 loop reads CAVHPRSGGDLAYNEQFF. CDR3 nucleotide sequence: TGTGCCGTCCACCCCAGGAGCGGGGGGGATCTTGCCTACAATGAGCAGTTCTTC.

In this sample, this clonotype turned up a few times. In nucleotides, the CDR3 is TGTGCCACCAGCAGAGAGGCAGCAGATACGCAGTATTTT. The encoded protein is CATSREAADTQYF. The chain recombines TRBV15 with TRBJ2-3; D not resolved. There are 13 residues in the CDR3. The germline gives CDR1 LNHNV, CDR2 YYDKDF (reference sequence). The ends were cut back, 0 bases at V and 4 bases at J, with 5 bases in the middle.

Only a few counts were recorded for this clonotype. V usage is TRBV6-1 and J usage is TRBJ1-6; D is ambiguous. CDR1 is MNHNS and CDR2 is SASEGT in the germline V gene. This CDR3 comprises 16 residues. V shed 2 bases and J shed 10 bases, with 18 bases lying between them. In nucleotides, the CDR3 is TGTGCCAGCAGTGAAAGTCTTGGGAGGATTTGGTCACCCCTCCACTTT. As protein: CASSESLGRIWSPLHF.